Listed below are T cell receptor beta chains from one sample, sequenced in a study of blood T cell repertoires in COVID-19. Using immunoSEQ multiplex PCR, the repertoire was profiled, and TCRdb retains in-frame clones only, with some absent. The profile shows about 300,000 clones, about 90% of them singletons. Sequencing was performed on peripheral blood. The source of these receptors is a woman in her 30s with COVID-19, enrolled during active disease. CDR3s include the opening cysteine and the closing phenylalanine or tryptophan. A D gene is named only where the DNA matches it firmly. Size is stated for part of the rows, as once, few or many counts, or as a class when the clone is expanded.

>TRBV19|.|.|TRBJ2-5
TGTGCCAGTAGTATCTCGTCGCGGAGCCCCCCCGAAGAGACCCAGTACTTC
CASSISSRSPPEETQYF
>TRBV15|.|.|TRBJ2-7
TGTGCCACCAGCAGAGATCGGGGATCCTACGAGCAGTACTTC
CATSRDRGSYEQYF
>TRBV7-3|.|.|TRBJ2-1
TGTGCCAGCAGCCCGATGGTAACGGGTGATGAGCAGTTCTTC
CASSPMVTGDEQFF
>TRBV5-4|.|.|TRBJ1-6
TGTGCCAGCAGCTTGGAGAGGAATTCACCCCTCCACTTT
CASSLERNSPLHF
>TRBV15|.|.|TRBJ1-2
TGTGCCACCAGCAGTCACCGGGACACCAACTATGGCTACACCTTC
CATSSHRDTNYGYTF
>TRBV6-1|.|.|TRBJ2-3
TGTGCCAGCAGTGAAATCCTCGGTGACAGGTTCACAGATACGCAGTATTTT
CASSEILGDRFTDTQYF
>TRBV5-6|.|.|TRBJ2-1
TGTGCCAGCAGCTTGGTTCCTACGGGAACCTACAATGAGCAGTTCTTC
CASSLVPTGTYNEQFF
>TRBV28|.|TRBD1|TRBJ1-2
TGTGCCAGCATTACAGGGGACTATGGCTACACCTTC
CASITGDYGYTF
>TRBV10-3|.|TRBD1|TRBJ1-4
TGTGCCACTAGACAGGGCCGGGGTAATGAAAAACTGTTTTTT
CATRQGRGNEKLFF
>TRBV5-1|.|TRBD1|TRBJ1-5
TGCGCCAGCAGCTTGGGGCCCTCCGGGACAGGGGGACAGCCCCAGCATTTT
CASSLGPSGTGGQPQHF
>TRBV2|.|.|TRBJ1-4
TGTGCCAGCAGGCCTGTTCGGGGGGATGAAAAACTGTTTTTT
CASRPVRGDEKLFF
>TRBV6-6|.|TRBD1|TRBJ2-1
TGTGCCAGCAGCCAGGAGACAGGGGGCCATGAGCAGTTCTTC
CASSQETGGHEQFF
>TRBV5-6|once|.|TRBJ2-7
TGTGCCAGCAGCCCTGTGGGAGCGGCTACCTACGAGCAGTACTTC
CASSPVGAATYEQYF
>TRBV29-1|.|TRBD1|TRBJ1-1
TGCAGCGTTTCCGGGACAGTGAACACTGAAGCTTTCTTT
CSVSGTVNTEAFF
>TRBV19|few|.|TRBJ2-2
TGTGCCAGTAGTATAGGAGGGATCACCGGGGAGCTGTTTTTT
CASSIGGITGELFF
>TRBV29-1|.|.|TRBJ1-2
TGCAGCGTTCCTTCCAGAAACTATGGCTACACCTTC
CSVPSRNYGYTF
>TRBV11-2|.|.|TRBJ2-4
TGTGCCAGCCAGCCGCTCCCTGGGGCAGAGGTCAAAAACATTCAGTACTTC
CASQPLPGAEVKNIQYF
>TRBV27|once|.|TRBJ1-4
TGTGCCAGCAGTCTTTATTTTCCCGCAACTAATGAAAAACTGTTTTTT
CASSLYFPATNEKLFF
>TRBV9|.|.|TRBJ1-1
TGTGCCAGCAGCGTAGGAGGGCGGGAAGCTTTCTTT
CASSVGGREAFF
>TRBV2|.|TRBD1|TRBJ1-5
TGTGCCAGCAGTCGACAGGGGATCAATCAGCCCCAGCATTTT
CASSRQGINQPQHF
>TRBV3-1/TRBV3-2|.|TRBD1|TRBJ1-3
TGTGCCAGCAGACGACAGGGTGCCGAAAACACCATATATTTT
CASRRQGAENTIYF
>TRBV10-1|.|.|TRBJ1-2
TGCGCCAGCACCGAGACTAGAGCTAACTATGGCTACACCTTC
CASTETRANYGYTF
>TRBV6-5|.|.|TRBJ2-2
TGTGCCAGCAGGGATTTAGCAGGGACCGGGGAGCTGTTTTTT
CASRDLAGTGELFF
>TRBV5-4|.|TRBD1|TRBJ1-1
TGTGCCAGCAGGATGACAGGGGTCACTGAAGCTTTCTTT
CASRMTGVTEAFF
>TRBV2|.|.|TRBJ2-1
TGTGCCAGCCGGGCGTTGGGAGCCTACAATGAGCAGTTCTTC
CASRALGAYNEQFF
>TRBV9|.|TRBD1|TRBJ1-5
TGTGCCAGCAGCGTGGGGACAGGGGGATCCCTTTCCGAGCCCCAGCATTTT
CASSVGTGGSLSEPQHF
>TRBV4-1|.|.|TRBJ2-7
TGCGCCAGCAGCCAAGATCCGGGAAACTACGAGCAGTACTTC
CASSQDPGNYEQYF
>TRBV4-1|.|.|TRBJ1-5
TGCGCCAGCAGCCAAGAATCGACAGTCCAGCCCCAGCATTTT
CASSQESTVQPQHF
>TRBV11-3|.|TRBD1|TRBJ2-5
TGTGCCAGCAGCTTTATTGGGGGGACAGGGCAAGAGACCCAGTACTTC
CASSFIGGTGQETQYF
>TRBV6-5|.|TRBD1|TRBJ1-5
TGTGCCAGCAGAGTGGACAGGGGAGGGAACCAGCCCCAGCATTTT
CASRVDRGGNQPQHF
>TRBV12-3/TRBV12-4|.|.|TRBJ1-1
TGTGCCAGCGAACAGGGAATCAACACTGAAGCTTTCTTT
CASEQGINTEAFF
>TRBV7-9|.|.|TRBJ1-3
TGTGCCAGCAGTCATAACTCAGGGGGAAACACCATATATTTT
CASSHNSGGNTIYF
>TRBV6-2/TRBV6-3|.|.|TRBJ1-1
TGTGCCAGCAGTTACAGACAGAACACTGAAGCTTTCTTT
CASSYRQNTEAFF
>TRBV4-2|.|.|TRBJ1-2
TGTGCCAGCAGCCAAGATGGAGGGTTCTATGGCTACACCTTC
CASSQDGGFYGYTF
>TRBV3-1/TRBV3-2|.|TRBD2|TRBJ2-2
TGTGCCAGCAGCCAAGAAGCGGGGGGTCGATCGAACACCGGGGAGCTGTTTTTT
CASSQEAGGRSNTGELFF
>TRBV10-3|.|.|TRBJ2-3
TGTGCCATCAGTGAGTCGGACAGCAACACAGATACGCAGTATTTT
CAISESDSNTDTQYF
>TRBV19|.|.|TRBJ1-5
TGTGCCAGTAGTATAGGTCGCCTAGGCAATCAGCCCCAGCATTTT
CASSIGRLGNQPQHF
>TRBV6-5|once|.|TRBJ2-2
TGTGCCAGCAGTCCCTCTCCGGGCACCGGGGAGCTGTTTTTT
CASSPSPGTGELFF
>TRBV11-2|few|.|TRBJ1-3
TGTGCCAGCAGCTTAGCCCTCTCTGGAAACACCATATATTTT
CASSLALSGNTIYF
>TRBV7-8|.|TRBD1|TRBJ1-1
TGTGCCAGCAGCCCAACGGGGACAGGTAGAAACACTGAAGCTTTCTTT
CASSPTGTGRNTEAFF
>TRBV3-1/TRBV3-2|.|TRBD1|TRBJ1-1
TGTGCCAGCAGCCAATATGAGGGGGCCACTGAAGCTTTCTTT
CASSQYEGATEAFF
>TRBV25-1|.|TRBD1|TRBJ2-5
TGTGCCAGCGGTGAAACCCCGACAGGGGGCGAAGAGACCCAGTACTTC
CASGETPTGGEETQYF
>TRBV7-9|.|.|TRBJ2-2
TGTGCCAGCAGCTTAGAGCTAGCGATGACCGGGGAGCTGTTTTTT
CASSLELAMTGELFF
>TRBV5-4|.|.|TRBJ2-5
TGTGCCAGCAGCTTACCCCCCCTAGGTAGACAAGAGACCCAGTACTTC
CASSLPPLGRQETQYF
>TRBV15|.|.|TRBJ2-1
TGTGCCACCAGCAGAGACACAGGGAACAACAATGAGCAGTTCTTC
CATSRDTGNNNEQFF